The entry below describes one T cell receptor beta chain. This may come from a read error, since a much larger clone is one base off. These data are taken from a study of T cells in Graves' hyperthyroidism and ophthalmopathy. RNA transcripts yielded amplified TCR beta CDR3 regions. HTBI primers were the set used in a first-round RT-PCR of the TCR CDR3. In TCRdb, the multiplex PCR reads were re-called with MiXCR into one record per CDR3 protein. The sample includes some 400,000 distinct CDR3 sequences, approximately 13% of them seen just once. The CDR3 is 15 residues long. Germline values: CDR1 SNHLY, CDR2 FYNNEI. V was pared by 3 bases and J by 5 bases, with 4 bases of the junction left unmatched.

This rearrangement joins TRBV2 to TRBJ2-7; TRBD2 matches 13 bases. This TCR was recovered from an older woman with Graves' hyperthyroidism. Sequencing was performed on blood. The CDR3 loop reads CASSEGTSGTNEQYF. The CDR3 DNA is TGTGCCAGCAGTGAGGGGACTAGCGGGACCAACGAGCAGTACTTC.